This TCR beta chain was obtained from a study of blood T cell repertoires in COVID-19. Source study methods: From reference gene primer amplification, estimates of nucleated cell counts were derived. TCRdb keeps only in-frame clones here, not all; method: immunoSEQ multiplex PCR. The V and J calls and clone size are taken from that table; D and trimming were inferred from the DNA. The sample holds 160,000 or so clones, 81% seen once. CDR1 and CDR2 (germline): MNHNY, SVGAGI (reference sequence). The CDR3 extends over 12 amino acids. V was cut by 7 bases and J by 5 bases, with 11 bases left in between. V usage is TRBV6-6 and J usage is TRBJ1-2, with D tentatively TRBD1 (6 bases). The clonotype comes from a man in his 60s with active or convalescent COVID-19. The sample taken for sequencing was peripheral blood. The CDR3 coding sequence is TGTGCCAGCACCAGGACAGAGTATGGCTACACCTTC. This encodes CASTRTEYGYTF.